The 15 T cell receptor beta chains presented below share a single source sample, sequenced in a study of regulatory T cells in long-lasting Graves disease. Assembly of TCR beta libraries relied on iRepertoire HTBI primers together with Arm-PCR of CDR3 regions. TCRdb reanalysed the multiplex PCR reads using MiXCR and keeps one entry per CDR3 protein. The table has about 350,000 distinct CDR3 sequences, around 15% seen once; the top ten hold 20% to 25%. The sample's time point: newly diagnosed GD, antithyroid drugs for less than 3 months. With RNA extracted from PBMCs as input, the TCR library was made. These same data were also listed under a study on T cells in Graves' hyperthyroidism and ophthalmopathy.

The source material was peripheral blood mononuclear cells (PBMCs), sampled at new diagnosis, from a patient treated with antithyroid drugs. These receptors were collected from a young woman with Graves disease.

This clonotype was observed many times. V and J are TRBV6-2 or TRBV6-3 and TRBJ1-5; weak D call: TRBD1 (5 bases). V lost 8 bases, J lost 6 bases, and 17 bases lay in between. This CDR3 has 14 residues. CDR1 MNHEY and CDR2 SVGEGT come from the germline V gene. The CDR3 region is CASQGIEARQPQHF. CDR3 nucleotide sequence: TGTGCCAGCCAGGGCATAGAGGCGCGTCAGCCCCAGCATTTT.

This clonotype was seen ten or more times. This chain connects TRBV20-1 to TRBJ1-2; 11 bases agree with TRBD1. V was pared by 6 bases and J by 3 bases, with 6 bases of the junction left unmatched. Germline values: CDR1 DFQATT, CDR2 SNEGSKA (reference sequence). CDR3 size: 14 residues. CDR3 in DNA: TGCAGTGCAAAACCGGGACAGGGGGACTATGGCTACACCTTC. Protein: CSAKPGQGDYGYTF.

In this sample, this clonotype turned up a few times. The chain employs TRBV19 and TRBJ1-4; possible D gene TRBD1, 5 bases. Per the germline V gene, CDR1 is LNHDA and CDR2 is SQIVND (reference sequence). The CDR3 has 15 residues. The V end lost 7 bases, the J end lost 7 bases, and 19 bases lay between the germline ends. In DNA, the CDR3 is TGTGCCAGTACCCGAAGTGGGGGACTCGGTGAAAAACTGTTTTTT. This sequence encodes CASTRSGGLGEKLFF.

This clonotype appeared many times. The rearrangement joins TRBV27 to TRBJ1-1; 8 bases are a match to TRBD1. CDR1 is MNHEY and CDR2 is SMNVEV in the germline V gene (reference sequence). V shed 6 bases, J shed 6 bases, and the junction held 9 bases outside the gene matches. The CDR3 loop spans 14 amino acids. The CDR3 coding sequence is TGTGCCAGCAGAGACAGGGGCGGTTTCTCTGAAGCTTTCTTT. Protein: CASRDRGGFSEAFF.

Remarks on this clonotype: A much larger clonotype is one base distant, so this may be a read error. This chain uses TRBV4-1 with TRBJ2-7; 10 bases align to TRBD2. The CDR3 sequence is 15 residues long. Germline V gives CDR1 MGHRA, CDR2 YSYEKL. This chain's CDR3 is CASSGGLASSYGQYF. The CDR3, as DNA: TGCGCCAGCAGCGGGGGACTAGCGTCTTCCTACGGGCAGTACTTC.

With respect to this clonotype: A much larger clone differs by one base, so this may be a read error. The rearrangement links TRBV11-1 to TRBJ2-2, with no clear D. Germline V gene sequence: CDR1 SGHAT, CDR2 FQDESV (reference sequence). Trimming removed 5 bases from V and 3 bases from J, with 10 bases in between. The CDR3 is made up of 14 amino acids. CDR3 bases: TGTGCCAGCAGCCAGAAATCGGACACCGGGGAGCTGTTTTTT. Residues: CASSQKSDTGELFF.

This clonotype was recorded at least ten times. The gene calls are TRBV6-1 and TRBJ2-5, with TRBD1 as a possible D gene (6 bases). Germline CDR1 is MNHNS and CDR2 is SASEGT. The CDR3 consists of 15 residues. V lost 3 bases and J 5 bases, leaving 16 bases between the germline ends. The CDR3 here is CASSEPTGYAETQYF. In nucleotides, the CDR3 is TGTGCCAGCAGTGAGCCCACAGGGTACGCGGAGACCCAGTACTTC.

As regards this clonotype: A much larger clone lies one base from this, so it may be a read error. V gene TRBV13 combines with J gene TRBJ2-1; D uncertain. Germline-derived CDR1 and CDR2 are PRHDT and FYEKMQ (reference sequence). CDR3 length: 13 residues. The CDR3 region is CTSILGSANEQFF. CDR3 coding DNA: TGTACCAGCATCCTTGGGTCTGCAAATGAGCAGTTCTTC.

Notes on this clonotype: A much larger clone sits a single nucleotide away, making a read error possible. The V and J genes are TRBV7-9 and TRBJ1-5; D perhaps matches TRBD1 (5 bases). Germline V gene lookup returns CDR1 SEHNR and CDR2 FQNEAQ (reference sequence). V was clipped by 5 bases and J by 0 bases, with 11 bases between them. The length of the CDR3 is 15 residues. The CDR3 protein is CASSRGGYSNQPQHF. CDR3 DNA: TGTGCCAGCAGCCGGGGCGGATATAGCAATCAGCCCCAGCATTTT.

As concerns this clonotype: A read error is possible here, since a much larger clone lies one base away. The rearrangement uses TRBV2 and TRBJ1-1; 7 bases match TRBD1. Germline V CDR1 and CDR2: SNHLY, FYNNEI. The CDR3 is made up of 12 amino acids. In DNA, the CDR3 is TGTGCCAGCAGTGAAGGACAGGGATCGGCTTACTTT. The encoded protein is CASSEGQGSAYF.

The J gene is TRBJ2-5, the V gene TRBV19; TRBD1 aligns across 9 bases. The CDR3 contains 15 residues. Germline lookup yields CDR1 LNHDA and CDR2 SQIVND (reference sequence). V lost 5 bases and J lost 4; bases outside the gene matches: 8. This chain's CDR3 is CASSSRTGVRETQYF. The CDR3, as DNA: TGTGCCAGTAGTTCCCGGACAGGGGTGAGAGAGACCCAGTACTTC. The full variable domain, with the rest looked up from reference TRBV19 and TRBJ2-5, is DGGITQSPKYLFRKEGQNVTLSCEQNLNHDAMYWYRQDPGQGLRLIYYSQIVNDFQKGDIAEGYSVSREKKESFPLTVTSAQKNPTAFYLCASSSRTGVRETQYFGPGTRLLVL.

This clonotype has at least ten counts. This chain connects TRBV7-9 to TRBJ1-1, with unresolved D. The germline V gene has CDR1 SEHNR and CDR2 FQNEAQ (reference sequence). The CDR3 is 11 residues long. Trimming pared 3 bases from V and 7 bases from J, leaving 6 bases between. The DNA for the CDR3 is TGTGCCAGCAGCTTCAGTCGTGAAGCTTTCTTT. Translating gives CASSFSREAFF.

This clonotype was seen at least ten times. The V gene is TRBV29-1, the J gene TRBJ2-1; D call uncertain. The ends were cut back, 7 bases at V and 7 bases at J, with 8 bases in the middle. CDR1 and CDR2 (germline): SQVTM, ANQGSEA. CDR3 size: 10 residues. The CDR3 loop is CSGAWNEQFF. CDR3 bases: TGCAGCGGGGCTTGGAATGAGCAGTTCTTC.

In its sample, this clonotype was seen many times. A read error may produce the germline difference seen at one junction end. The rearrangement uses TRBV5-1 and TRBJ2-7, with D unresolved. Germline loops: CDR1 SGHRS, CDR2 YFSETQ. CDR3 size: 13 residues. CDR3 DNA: TGTGCCAGCAGTAGTGGGCCGACCTACGAGCAGTACTTC. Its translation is CASSSGPTYEQYF. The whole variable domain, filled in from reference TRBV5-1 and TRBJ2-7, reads KAGVTQTPRYLIKTRGQQVTLSCSPISGHRSVSWYQQTPGQGLQFLFEYFSETQRNKGNFPGRFSGRQFSNSRSEMNVSTLELGDSALYLCASSSGPTYEQYFGPGTRLTVT.

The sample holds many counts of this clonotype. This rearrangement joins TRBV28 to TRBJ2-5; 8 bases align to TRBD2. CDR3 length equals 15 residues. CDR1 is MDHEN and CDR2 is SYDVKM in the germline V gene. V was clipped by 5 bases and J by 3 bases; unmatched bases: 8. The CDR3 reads CASSIGEREKETQYF. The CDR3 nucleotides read TGTGCCAGCAGTATCGGGGAGCGGGAGAAAGAGACCCAGTACTTC.